This T cell receptor (beta chain) was observed in a study of T cell responses to AZD1222 COVID-19 vaccine (dated by TCRdb to the early 2020s). Turning to the overall study: AZD1222 recipients whose second dose came at about 4 weeks and those whose second dose came at about 12 weeks were combined into one group, since spike-specific TCR depth and breadth did not differ between the two schedules. TCR sequencing was performed for about 250 trial participants, of whom 207 were given two doses of AZD1222 and approximately 26 were given two doses of MenACWY control vaccine. Enrollment into the trials was organized by age into subgroups of 18-55, 56-69 and 70-plus years, and those subgroups contained about 150, 27 and 61 TCR-sequenced participants, respectively.

The CDR3 regions of human TCRbeta chains were analyzed by immunosequencing. Regarding the original processing steps: Repertoire TCRs were checked for matches against a reference library of SARS-CoV-2-specific TCRs that had been generated using the MIRA antigen-specificity platform. Breadth was defined as the fraction of unique TCRs that were SARS-CoV-2-associated. Depth was defined as the fraction of total T cells that were SARS-CoV-2-associated. Using the MIRA data, each spike-specific TCR was mapped to the spike region that the TCR reacts to and placed in a CD4 or CD8 class. Log10-transformed breadth and depth values were compared by one-way ANOVA with Sidak's multiple comparisons tests. In TCRdb, the immuneACCESS table is reduced to in-frame sequences with V and J assigned. These tables do not hold every clone; where another copy was compared, an unresolved V gene accounts for under half, and the others remain unexplained. The DNA gave D and trimming, while V, J and clone size come from that table. For this sample the table gives roughly 200,000 clones, of which almost 90% were detected only once. Approximately 7.7% of the sample lies in the top ten.

With regard to this clone: What antigen it recognizes has not been identified. No per-base quality is available; no much larger clone lies one base away.

The time point label for this specimen denotes: baseline before first vaccination. Vaccinee samples came from UK trials COV001 and COV002, including a single-blind randomized controlled phase 2/3 trial of AZD1222 (ChAdOx1 nCoV-19) in healthy adults. For TCRbeta chain sequencing, PBMC samples from trial participants were taken at day 0 and at day 28 after the second dose. The junction shows trimming of 3 bases on V and 4 bases on J, plus 10 bases between the germline ends. The CDR3 runs 12 residues from the cysteine to the phenylalanine. Left in the record is the CDR3 DNA by itself, 36 bases read in frame from the first base. The germline V gene (reference sequence) specifies DFQATT as CDR1 and SNEGSKA as CDR2. The investigation overall reported the following: In the small 56-69-year group, the increase in depth fell short of significance, most likely because of low power. Conclusions about previously exposed vaccinees are limited because only six or seven AZD1222 recipients were SARS-CoV-2 seropositive at baseline. Participants were mostly white British, with more females than males. The authors suggested clonal diversity may have been underestimated. Epitopes outside the regions mutated in the B.1.351 and B.1.1.7 variants were reportedly recognized by nearly half of the unique spike-specific TCRs. The vaccine-associated CD4 TCRs covered the entire spike protein, and the dominant responses fell in regions 160-218 and 743-854. A significant rise in spike-specific TCR breadth and depth was observed after two AZD1222 doses relative to day 0 and relative to MenACWY recipients. No day 14 peak-response samples were available, so repertoires were characterized only after the peak T cell response.

Sequences were derived from peripheral blood, sampled on day 0 of AZD1222 vaccination. The sequence was obtained from an adult in good health. Here the chain combines TRBV20-1 and TRBJ2-7, with the D segment possibly TRBD1 or TRBD2, each aligning over 6 bases. Here is the DNA: TGCAGTGCTAGTGGAGGGGGGTACGAGCAGTACTTC. Its product reads: CSASGGGYEQYF.